This T cell receptor (beta chain) is drawn from a study of regulatory and conventional T cells in breast cancer (dated by TCRdb to 2014 to 2015). The CDR1 and CDR2 encoded by the germline V gene (reference sequence) are DFQATT and SNEGSKA. From the cysteine up to the phenylalanine, the CDR3 has a length of 11 residues. Only the CDR3 DNA stays, 33 bases, in frame from base 1. V is clipped by 5 bases and J by 7 bases, and the sequence between their germline boundaries is 9 bases long. This clonotype was seen more than once but under ten times. No antigen is known for it. Base qualities are not provided; no much larger clone lies one nucleotide away. Library preparation used PCR. Sequenced using an Illumina MiSeq. The raw public reads went through TCRdb reprocessing: fastp at Q25, MiXCR clone calling, in-frame beta chains kept. Entries that share a CDR3 protein sequence are merged under the most common genes and DNA. The sample table records fewer than 20,000 distinct CDR3 sequences; around 30% of these occur just once. In total, the top ten clones hold 1.6% of the sample.

Here the chain combines TRBV20-1 and TRBJ2-1; the D element could tentatively be TRBD1 or TRBD2, as 6 bases agree for each. This TCR derives from a female donor in good health. The specimen sequenced was conventional T cells from blood. The sequenced DNA: TGCAGTGCTGGGGGGCGGAATGAGCAGTTCTTC. Translated, this is CSAGGRNEQFF.